The 27 T cell receptor beta chains below come from one sample, sequenced in a study of long-term antiretroviral therapy in people with HIV. The immunoSEQ assay was v3.0, run at survey level. Profiled with immunoSEQ multiplex PCR; TCRdb holds only in-frame clones, not every one. Of some 28,000 clones in the sample, about nine tenths are singletons; the top ten hold around 4.5%. The specimen was unsorted PBMCs, collected 5 to 5.5 years after starting antiretroviral therapy. All receptors come from a woman aged 35 to 49 with HIV.

The rearrangement links TRBV5-1 to TRBJ2-7; maybe TRBD1 (7 bases). V gave up 0 bases and J gave up 2 bases, with 12 bases separating them. Per the germline V gene, CDR1 is SGHRS and CDR2 is YFSETQ. The CDR3 is made up of 15 amino acids. The CDR3 DNA reads as TGCGCCAGCAGCTTGGACAGGGGAGGCCCCTACGAGCAGTACTTC. Translated, it gives CASSLDRGGPYEQYF.

The V and J genes are TRBV4-1 and TRBJ2-2, with 11 bases that match TRBD2. CDR1 MGHRA and CDR2 YSYEKL come from the germline V gene. This CDR3 has 19 residues. Trimming cost V 2 bases and J 0 bases; bases outside gene matches: 8. The CDR3 bases are TGCGCCAGCAGCCAACTACTAGCGGGGGACCTAACGAACACCGGGGAGCTGTTTTTT. Protein product: CASSQLLAGDLTNTGELFF.

This chain uses TRBV11-2 with TRBJ2-1, with TRBD1 identical over 10 bases. In germline, CDR1 is SGHAT, CDR2 FQNNGV. The CDR3 consists of 15 residues. V lost 5 bases, J lost 2 bases, and 3 bases stayed unmatched. This chain's CDR3 is CASSRTGGTYNEQFF. The CDR3 coding sequence is TGTGCCAGCAGCCGGACAGGGGGGACCTACAATGAGCAGTTCTTC.

The J gene is TRBJ2-1, the V gene TRBV10-2; TRBD1 matches at 7 bases. The trim removed 6 bases at V and 7 bases at J, leaving 6 bases unmatched. This CDR3 region has 13 residues. Germline CDR1 is WSHSY and CDR2 is SAAADI. In DNA form, the CDR3 reads TGCGCCAGCAGCATTACAGGGGAGAATGAGCAGTTCTTC. It is translated as CASSITGENEQFF.

This rearrangement joins TRBV11-2 to TRBJ1-1; TRBD1 aligns across 8 bases. After removal of 5 bases from V and 4 bases from J, the junction contained 9 bases not matched to a gene. Germline V gene data show CDR1 as SGHAT and CDR2 as FQNNGV. The CDR3 loop spans 15 amino acids. CDR3 sequence reads: CASSGIRGHGTEAFF. The CDR3 nucleotides are TGTGCCAGCAGCGGAATCAGGGGGCACGGCACTGAAGCTTTCTTT.

This clone appeared once. This chain joins TRBV11-3 and TRBJ2-3, with D possibly TRBD2 on 6 matching bases. The germline gives CDR1 SGHNT, CDR2 YENEEA. This CDR3 region has 14 residues. V was pared by 7 bases and J by 3 bases, with 14 bases between. CDR3 loop: CASTLHGGTDTQYF. The CDR3 nucleotides read TGTGCCAGCACTTTGCACGGAGGGACAGATACGCAGTATTTT.

CDR3 bases: TGTGCCAGTAAGATGGGACAGGGTATTTCACCCCTCCACTTT. Amino acid sequence: CASKMGQGISPLHF. J is TRBJ1-6 and V is TRBV19; 9 bases fit TRBD1. The length of the CDR3 is 14 residues. With 7 bases clipped from V and 9 bases from J, the junction kept 7 bases outside the gene matches. The germline V gene has CDR1 LNHDA and CDR2 SQIVND (reference sequence).

This clone has only one observation. As DNA, the CDR3 is TGTGCCAGCAGCCCAACTCTAGCGGGAGGGGACGAGCAGTACTTC. Protein: CASSPTLAGGDEQYF. This chain uses TRBV7-9 with TRBJ2-7; 12 nucleotides line up with TRBD2. V shed 5 bases and J 5 bases; nucleotides not matched to a gene: 7. The CDR3 has 15 amino acids. Germline V lookup: CDR1 SEHNR, CDR2 FQNEAQ (reference sequence).

The gene calls are TRBV19 and TRBJ2-1; 11 bases fit TRBD2. V was pared by 1 base and J by 0 bases, with 5 bases of the junction left unmatched. The CDR3 length is 18 residues. Germline V CDR1 and CDR2: LNHDA, SQIVND (reference sequence). The chain's CDR3 is CASSIVLAGVSSYNEQFF. The CDR3 DNA reads TGTGCCAGTAGTATAGTACTAGCGGGAGTTAGCTCCTACAATGAGCAGTTCTTC.

The V and J genes are TRBV14 and TRBJ2-1; TRBD2 matches 7 bases. The V gene's germline CDR1 is SGHDN and CDR2 FVKESK. Losses at the gene ends were 6 bases for V and 4 bases for J; bases not matched to a gene: 9. The CDR3 loop spans 15 amino acids. CDR3 sequence: CASSPTSGTYNEQFF. The CDR3 DNA follows: TGTGCCAGCAGTCCTACCAGCGGGACTTACAATGAGCAGTTCTTC.

This chain joins TRBV4-2 and TRBJ1-2; TRBD1 aligns across 10 bases. Trimming cost V 0 bases and J 8 bases; bases outside gene matches: 6. The CDR3 consists of 15 residues. Germline V gives CDR1 LGHNA, CDR2 YNFKEQ. The CDR3 reads CASSQDYGTGVGYTF. As DNA, the CDR3 is TGTGCCAGCAGCCAAGATTACGGGACAGGGGTCGGCTACACCTTC.

The rearrangement links TRBV14 to TRBJ2-1; 8 nucleotides line up with TRBD1. CDR3 size: 15 residues. V gave up 6 bases and J gave up 4 bases; unmatched junction bases: 8. Germline CDR1 reads SGHDN; CDR2 reads FVKESK. The CDR3 coding sequence is TGTGCCAGCAGTCACCGGGACAGGATTTACAATGAGCAGTTCTTC. Protein product: CASSHRDRIYNEQFF.

Concerning this clone: Mismatch with germline at one junction end may stem from a read error. V and J are TRBV6-5 and TRBJ1-3, with no clear D. Germline values: CDR1 MNHEY, CDR2 SVGAGI. The CDR3 is 14 amino acids. The CDR3 DNA reads TGTGCCACCAGTGTGACAAGCTCTGGAAACACCATATATTTT. Amino acids: CATSVTSSGNTIYF.

V and J are TRBV2 and TRBJ2-1, with D perhaps matching TRBD2 (6 bases). Germline V gene sequence: CDR1 SNHLY, CDR2 FYNNEI. The V end lost 3 bases, the J end lost 4 bases, and 10 bases lay between the germline ends. CDR3 length: 14 amino acids. CDR3 protein: CASSEGRLYNEQFF. For the CDR3, the DNA is TGTGCCAGCAGTGAGGGGAGGTTATACAATGAGCAGTTCTTC. Supplemented by reference TRBV2 and TRBJ2-1, the full variable domain reads EPEVTQTPSHQVTQMGQEVILRCVPISNHLYFYWYRQILGQKVEFLVSFYNNEISEKSEIFDDQFSVERPDGSNFTLKIRSTKLEDSAMYFCASSEGRLYNEQFFGPGTRLTVL.

In this sample, this clone turned up once. CDR3 coding DNA: TGTGCCAGCAGCTTAGGACGGGGCGGGGGGGGCACTGAAGCTTTCTTT. This translates into CASSLGRGGGGTEAFF. The chain couples TRBV11-2 to TRBJ1-1, with D tentatively TRBD1 (5 bases). The V end was cut by 1 base, the J end by 4 bases, with 16 bases between. The germline CDR1 and CDR2 sequences are SGHAT and FQNNGV. This CDR3 has 16 residues.

The V call is TRBV6-5, the J call TRBJ1-4, with D hard to call. Germline V gene sequence: CDR1 MNHEY, CDR2 SVGAGI. The CDR3 extends over 13 amino acids. V shed 6 bases and J shed 8 bases, with 13 bases lying between them. CDR3 in DNA: TGTGCCAGCAGCGCAAGCAATTGGGAAAAACTGTTTTTT. It codes for CASSASNWEKLFF.

The rearrangement joins TRBV7-9 to TRBJ2-1, with 7 bases aligning to TRBD2. Trimming at V came to 5 bases and at J to 9 bases, leaving 10 bases not matched to a gene. The CDR3 runs to 14 residues. In germline, CDR1 is SEHNR, CDR2 FQNEAQ (reference sequence). DNA for the CDR3: TGTGCCAGCAGCCTCGGACTAGTGGGACGTGAGCAGTTCTTC. Translated, it gives CASSLGLVGREQFF.

The rearrangement joins TRBV19 to TRBJ1-6; D may be TRBD1 (6 bases). Between the trimmed V and J ends, which lost 6 bases and 3 bases, there was a span of 9 bases. The CDR3 length is 14 residues. Looked up from germline, CDR1 is LNHDA and CDR2 is SQIVND (reference sequence). CDR3 nucleotide sequence: TGTGCCAGTAGGGCGACAGGCTATAATTCACCCCTCCACTTT. It encodes CASRATGYNSPLHF. The whole variable domain, remainder taken from reference TRBV19 and TRBJ1-6, is DGGITQSPKYLFRKEGQNVTLSCEQNLNHDAMYWYRQDPGQGLRLIYYSQIVNDFQKGDIAEGYSVSREKKESFPLTVTSAQKNPTAFYLCASRATGYNSPLHFGNGTRLTVT.

The V and J genes are TRBV7-6 and TRBJ1-1; D is ambiguous. The CDR3 totals 15 residues. V lost 2 bases and J lost 0, with 10 bases in between. CDR1 and CDR2 (germline): SGHVS, FNYEAQ. CDR3 in DNA: TGTGCCAGCAGCTTAATCGGGGAAATGAACACTGAAGCTTTCTTT. It encodes CASSLIGEMNTEAFF.

The chain combines TRBV27 with TRBJ1-5; 7 nucleotides agree with TRBD1. Germline values: CDR1 MNHEY, CDR2 SMNVEV (reference sequence). The CDR3 has 14 amino acids. The V gene end was trimmed by 6 bases and the J gene end by 2 bases; junction bases not matched to a gene: 4. Here the CDR3 DNA reads TGTGCCAGCAGCTTCGGACAGGGCAATCAGCCCCAGCATTTT. Protein: CASSFGQGNQPQHF.

The chain employs TRBV19 and TRBJ1-2; 9 nucleotides match TRBD1. Germline CDR1 LNHDA, CDR2 SQIVND (reference sequence). The CDR3 length is 14 residues. V dropped 8 bases and J dropped 4; count of bases not matched to a gene: 8. The CDR3 DNA reads as TGTGCCAGTGCCCCACAGGGGGCAGCCTATGGCTACACCTTC. Protein sequence: CASAPQGAAYGYTF.

This chain joins TRBV7-6 and TRBJ2-1; D possibly corresponds to TRBD1 (5 bases). The germline gives CDR1 SGHVS, CDR2 FNYEAQ. The CDR3 consists of 14 residues. The V and J ends lost 6 bases and 2 bases respectively, with 11 bases between them. The CDR3 DNA reads TGTGCCAGCAGATCCCCGGACACCTACAATGAGCAGTTCTTC. Its translation is CASRSPDTYNEQFF.

V gene TRBV29-1 combines with J gene TRBJ2-4; unclear D gene. Trimming shortened V by 4 bases and J by 1 base, and 11 bases separated the two germline ends. This CDR3 has 14 residues. Germline CDR1 and CDR2: SQVTM and ANQGSEA. The CDR3 spells CSVVAGFAKNIQYF. The CDR3 coding sequence is TGCAGCGTTGTAGCCGGGTTTGCCAAAAACATTCAGTACTTC.

J is TRBJ2-4 and V is TRBV7-2; 8 nucleotides line up with TRBD1. Germline values: CDR1 SGHTA, CDR2 FQGNSA. There are 16 residues in the CDR3. V shed 1 base and J 6 bases; nucleotides not matched to a gene: 8. CDR3 amino acids: CASSLVSQGARNIQYF. CDR3 bases: TGTGCCAGCAGCTTAGTATCCCAGGGGGCGAGAAACATTCAGTACTTC. The full variable domain, in which reference TRBV7-2 and TRBJ2-4 provide the parts outside the CDR3, is GAGVSQSPSNKVTEKGKDVELRCDPISGHTALYWYRQSLGQGLEFLIYFQGNSAPDKSGLPSDRFSAERTGGSVSTLTIQRTQQEDSAVYLCASSLVSQGARNIQYFGAGTRLSVL.

The chain carries TRBV4-2 and TRBJ2-7; D is perhaps TRBD1 (7 bases). Trimming pared 1 base from V and 0 bases from J, leaving 10 bases between. This CDR3 is built from 15 residues. Germline CDR1 is LGHNA and CDR2 is YNFKEQ. The DNA for the CDR3 is TGTGCCAGCAGCCAAGTCCAGGGGGGCTCCTACGAGCAGTACTTC. Encoded protein: CASSQVQGGSYEQYF.

The chain uses TRBV27 and TRBJ2-1; TRBD2 is a possible D gene (5 bases). V lost 6 bases and J lost 10, with 16 bases in between. This CDR3 contains 13 residues. Germline V CDR1 and CDR2: MNHEY, SMNVEV (reference sequence). DNA for the CDR3: TGTGCCAGCAGCCCTCGGACTTTAATCGAGCAGTTCTTC. As protein: CASSPRTLIEQFF.

The chain employs TRBV29-1 and TRBJ1-1; no clear D. Germline CDR1 and CDR2: SQVTM and ANQGSEA. The CDR3 sequence is 13 residues long. V lost 7 bases and J lost 1, with 13 bases in between. The CDR3 is CSAMGGRNTEAFF. DNA of the CDR3: TGCAGCGCCATGGGAGGCAGGAACACTGAAGCTTTCTTT. The full variable domain, its missing parts supplied by reference TRBV29-1 and TRBJ1-1, is SAVISQKPSRDICQRGTSLTIQCQVDSQVTMMFWYRQQPGQSLTLIATANQGSEATYESGFVIDKFPISRPNLTFSTLTVSNMSPEDSSIYLCSAMGGRNTEAFFGQGTRLTVV.